The 9 T cell receptor beta chains given below trace back to one sample, sequenced in a study of response to subunit inactivated influenza vaccine. TCRdb re-derived calls from the RT-PCR reads in MiXCR, one entry per CDR3 protein. The sample contains a few hundred thousand distinct CDR3 sequences, 14% of which appear only once. Material: PBMCs from blood, obtained about 12 days after vaccination. These receptors originate from a man aged 50 to 59 who received an inactivated influenza vaccine.

This clonotype showed up many times. The rearrangement joins TRBV4-3 to TRBJ2-1; 11 bases match TRBD2. Trimming took 3 bases from V and 2 from J; bases not matched to a gene: 6. Per the germline V gene, CDR1 is LGHNA and CDR2 is YSLEER. This CDR3 region has 17 residues. CDR3 amino acids: CASSHQLLAGAYNEQFF. The CDR3 DNA sequence: TGCGCCAGCAGCCATCAATTACTAGCGGGGGCCTACAATGAGCAGTTCTTC.

In its sample, this clonotype was seen a few times. The chain joins TRBV5-5 to TRBJ2-1, with D maybe TRBD2 (5 bases). There are 13 residues in the CDR3. Trimming removed 4 bases at V and 7 bases at J, with 12 bases between. CDR1 and CDR2 (germline): SGHKS, YYEKEE (reference sequence). The CDR3 nucleotides read TGTGCCAGCAGCATGGGCCCGGGGAATGAGCAGTTCTTC. It yields the protein CASSMGPGNEQFF.

This clonotype was detected a few times. The V and J genes are TRBV18 and TRBJ2-7; TRBD1 is a possible D gene (6 bases). This CDR3 contains 14 residues. Trimming cost V 3 bases and J 3 bases, with 12 bases left between them. CDR1 KGHSH and CDR2 LQKENI come from the germline V gene. This chain's CDR3 is CASSPLQGNYEQYF. CDR3 bases: TGTGCCAGCTCACCCCTACAGGGAAACTACGAGCAGTACTTC.

The chain is built from TRBV2 and TRBJ1-4, with unresolved D. Trimming pared 4 bases from V and 0 bases from J, leaving 15 bases between. The germline gives CDR1 SNHLY, CDR2 FYNNEI. CDR3 length equals 17 residues. CDR3 coding DNA: TGTGCCAGCAGTGGTGTGGCAGATAAAGCAACTAATGAAAAACTGTTTTTT. The encoded protein is CASSGVADKATNEKLFF.

The V gene is TRBV29-1, the J gene TRBJ2-2, with D hard to call. Germline CDR1 SQVTM, CDR2 ANQGSEA. CDR3 length: 12 residues. The CDR3 spells CAGEGNTGELFF. CDR3 nucleotides: TGCGCCGGCGAAGGGAACACCGGGGAGCTGTTTTTT.

This clonotype came up many times. The rearrangement uses TRBV20-1 and TRBJ1-1; D remains unclear. This CDR3 region has 12 residues. Trimming shortened V by 3 bases and J by 2 bases, and 7 bases separated the two germline ends. Germline CDR1 reads DFQATT; CDR2 reads SNEGSKA (reference sequence). CDR3 nucleotides: TGCAGTGCTAGTCCCAGCAACACTGAAGCTTTCTTT. Translated: CSASPSNTEAFF.

The rearrangement links TRBV7-9 to TRBJ1-5; D is unclear. V lost 1 base and J lost 2, with 12 bases in between. The CDR3 consists of 16 residues. In germline, CDR1 is SEHNR, CDR2 FQNEAQ (reference sequence). CDR3 in amino acids: CASSLGTRLGNQPQHF. For the CDR3, the DNA is TGTGCCAGCAGCTTAGGGACCCGCTTAGGCAATCAGCCCCAGCATTTT.

Notes on this clonotype: The junction departs from germline at one end; a sequencing error may be responsible. The J gene is TRBJ1-5, the V gene TRBV7-2; D is undetermined. CDR1 is SGHTA, CDR2 FQGNSA, per germline. The CDR3 loop spans 14 amino acids. CDR3 nucleotides: TGTGCCAGCAGCTTAGGAGAAGGCAACCAGCCCCAGCATTTT. Translation gives CASSLGEGNQPQHF.

This clonotype was recorded a few times. V and J are TRBV28 and TRBJ2-5; TRBD2 matches at 12 bases. V lost 8 bases to trimming and J lost 2 bases; unmatched junction nucleotides: 9. Germline CDR1 is MDHEN and CDR2 is SYDVKM. The CDR3 spans 16 residues. The CDR3 here is CASCCLLAGGQETQYF. Written as DNA, the CDR3 is TGTGCCAGCTGTTGTTTACTAGCGGGGGGTCAAGAGACCCAGTACTTC.